One and the same sample provided the 16 T cell receptor beta chains below, sequenced in a study of cytomegalovirus exposure and HLA in healthy donors. PCR primers comprised 60 Vbeta and 13 Jbeta primers. Sequencing was performed with immunoSEQ multiplex PCR; in TCRdb, only in-frame clones are kept and a portion is missing. This sample has about 190,000 clones; more than 75% occur once, and the top ten carry approximately 3.6%. The sequenced sample consisted of PBMCs. The receptors here all came from a man aged 40-49 years in good health and CMV-seropositive.

This chain connects TRBV28 to TRBJ1-2; TRBD1 might be the D (6 bases). The CDR3 is 12 residues long. Germline V gives CDR1 MDHEN, CDR2 SYDVKM. Trimming shortened V by 8 bases and J by 4 bases, and 11 bases separated the two germline ends. CDR3 DNA: TGTGCCAGCTGTCCGACAGGCTATGGCTACACCTTC. Translating it yields CASCPTGYGYTF.

The chain employs TRBV5-4 and TRBJ2-3, with TRBD2 identical over 10 bases. With 2 bases clipped from V and 15 bases from J, the junction kept 6 bases outside the gene matches. The germline CDR1 and CDR2 sequences are SGHNT and YYREEE (reference sequence). This CDR3 comprises 12 residues. This CDR3 reads CASSFGAGGSYF. The CDR3 DNA follows: TGTGCCAGCAGCTTTGGAGCGGGGGGGTCATATTTT.

The chain carries TRBV7-2 and TRBJ2-1; possible D gene TRBD2, 5 bases. Germline CDR1 is SGHTA and CDR2 is FQGNSA. The CDR3 extends over 16 amino acids. Between the trimmed V and J ends, which lost 5 bases and 0 bases, there was a span of 14 bases. The chain's CDR3 is CASSAISGSSYNEQFF. The CDR3 DNA is TGTGCCAGCAGCGCAATAAGCGGCTCCTCCTACAATGAGCAGTTCTTC.

The J gene is TRBJ2-7, the V gene TRBV29-1; 8 bases fit TRBD2. The J segment lost 0 bases and the V segment lost 3 bases, leaving 4 bases of the junction unmatched. This CDR3 comprises 14 residues. The germline CDR1 and CDR2 sequences are SQVTM and ANQGSEA. The CDR3 coding sequence is TGCAGCGTTGAGGAGCGGGAGAGCTCCTACGAGCAGTACTTC. Protein product: CSVEERESSYEQYF.

The rearrangement links TRBV15 to TRBJ1-3, with TRBD1 as a possible D gene (6 bases). V lost 4 bases, J lost 0 bases, and 10 bases lay in between. Per the germline V gene, CDR1 is LNHNV and CDR2 is YYDKDF (reference sequence). This CDR3 contains 15 residues. This CDR3 is CATSKGDHSGNTIYF. CDR3 bases: TGTGCCACCAGCAAGGGGGACCACTCTGGAAACACCATATATTTT.

The chain employs TRBV10-2 and TRBJ2-7; 8 bases are shared with TRBD2. J gave up 6 bases and V 3 bases, and 7 bases lay outside the gene matches. CDR3 length equals 14 residues. Germline loops: CDR1 WSHSY, CDR2 SAAADI. This CDR3 is CASSDQGLVVEQYF. The DNA for the CDR3 is TGCGCCAGCAGTGATCAGGGACTAGTGGTCGAGCAGTACTTC.

The chain uses TRBV5-1 and TRBJ2-3; D remains ambiguous. The CDR3 runs 15 residues. The germline V gene encodes CDR1 SGHRS and CDR2 YFSETQ. The V gene lost 6 bases and the J gene lost 0 bases, with 14 bases spanning the gap. The CDR3 region has the DNA TGCGCCAGCAAACCTGGCGGTCTCAGCACAGATACGCAGTATTTT. This translates into CASKPGGLSTDTQYF.

This sequence joins TRBV11-1 and TRBJ2-7; D is undetermined. The V and J ends lost 3 bases and 3 bases respectively, with 9 bases between them. Germline CDR1 and CDR2: SGHAT and FQDESV (reference sequence). This CDR3 spans 13 amino acids. The CDR3 DNA is TGTGCCAGCAGCTTTGGTAGTAACTACGAGCAGTACTTC. Its protein is CASSFGSNYEQYF.

The rearrangement joins TRBV19 to TRBJ1-5, with TRBD1 matching 9 bases. There are 16 residues in the CDR3. Germline CDR1 reads LNHDA; CDR2 reads SQIVND (reference sequence). V was pared by 7 bases and J by 3 bases, with 10 bases of the junction left unmatched. The CDR3 nucleotides read TGTGCCAGTAAGCTCGATTGGACAGGGGTCAATCAGCCCCAGCATTTT. It translates to CASKLDWTGVNQPQHF.

The gene calls are TRBV5-6 and TRBJ2-5; a possible D gene is TRBD2 (6 bases). Per germline, CDR1 SGHDT and CDR2 YYEEEE. CDR3 length equals 13 residues. V lost 3 bases and J 5 bases, leaving 11 bases between the germline ends. CDR3 DNA sequence: TGTGCCAGCAGCTACTCGGGGAGGGAGACCCAGTACTTC. Encoded protein: CASSYSGRETQYF.

The chain combines TRBV14 with TRBJ1-2; D gene uncertain. Trimming took off 2 bases at V and 8 bases at J, with 12 bases between the two ends. Germline CDR1 and CDR2: SGHDN and FVKESK. The CDR3 has 13 residues. The CDR3 sequence is CASSQLTVSGYTF. The CDR3 DNA is TGTGCCAGCAGCCAATTAACAGTATCGGGCTACACCTTC.

V is TRBV4-1 and J is TRBJ2-7, with D tentatively TRBD1 (6 bases). The germline V gene encodes CDR1 MGHRA and CDR2 YSYEKL. This CDR3 is built from 15 residues. Trimming stripped 1 base from V and 4 bases from J, with 14 bases between. CDR3 residues: CASSQVTGQPYEQYF. The CDR3 DNA follows: TGCGCCAGCAGCCAAGTGACGGGACAACCATACGAGCAGTACTTC.

V and J are TRBV5-1 and TRBJ1-4, with a tentative D call TRBD1 (5 bases). From germline, CDR1 is SGHRS and CDR2 YFSETQ. The CDR3 runs 15 residues. The ends were cut back, 4 bases at V and 2 bases at J, with 12 bases in the middle. The DNA of the CDR3 is TGCGCCAGCAGCCGCGGAGACAGTACTAATGAAAAACTGTTTTTT. Protein sequence: CASSRGDSTNEKLFF.

This chain links TRBV15 with TRBJ2-5; the match to TRBD2 covers 8 bases. TRBJ2-7 matches the DNA end more closely, so the J call is doubtful. Germline assignment: CDR1 LNHNV and CDR2 YYDKDF (reference sequence). CDR3 length equals 17 residues. Here the CDR3 reads CATSRDEVTSGGYEQYF. CDR3 bases: TGTGCCACCAGCAGAGATGAGGTTACCAGCGGGGGTTACGAGCAGTACTTC.

In its sample, this clone was seen a few times. V usage is TRBV2 and J usage is TRBJ1-5; TRBD1 matches 7 bases. The ends lost 5 bases at V and 5 bases at J; junction bases unmatched: 3. Per the germline V gene, CDR1 is SNHLY and CDR2 is FYNNEI. The CDR3 extends over 13 amino acids. The CDR3 bases are TGTGCCAGCAGTTTTACAGGGGATCAGCCCCAGCATTTT. This encodes CASSFTGDQPQHF.

This clone was detected only a few times. At one end the junction does not follow the germline gene, possibly because of a read error. This rearrangement joins TRBV6-5 to TRBJ2-7; 7 bases line up with TRBD1. CDR1 and CDR2 from the germline V gene are MNHEY and SVGAGI. This CDR3 spans 15 amino acids. The CDR3 region has the DNA TGTACCAGCAGTTACGGTTTTACAGGGGACTACGAGCAGTACTTC. Residues: CTSSYGFTGDYEQYF.